This is a list of T cell receptor beta chains from one sample in a study of blood T cell repertoires in COVID-19. Repertoires were generated with immunoSEQ multiplex PCR, while TCRdb's copy carries only in-frame clones and drops some. The table shows 350,000 to 450,000 clones, with around 85% occurring only once. The sequenced sample consisted of peripheral blood. All receptors derive from a woman under 30 with acute or convalescent COVID-19. Both conserved end residues are part of each CDR3. Size is omitted from some rows. Given values are once, few, many or a class for expanded clones.

size	V	J	CDR3
-	TRBV6-6	TRBJ1-2	CASFTGNYGYTF
few	TRBV6-2/TRBV6-3	TRBJ1-1	CASSYSILGGGSTEAFF
-	TRBV7-2	TRBJ2-1	CASSLSAYNEQFF
-	TRBV7-9	TRBJ1-5	CASSLGGEKPQHF
-	TRBV27	TRBJ1-1	CASSSPGQVNTEAFF
-	TRBV27	TRBJ1-1	CASKEQGTTEAFF
few	TRBV28	TRBJ2-7	CASGPTGEGSEQYF
once	TRBV7-3	TRBJ2-1	CASSLDRGSYNEQFF
once	TRBV7-9	TRBJ2-1	CASSPPPERVYNEQFF
-	TRBV6-5	TRBJ2-5	CASSRGNQETQYF
-	TRBV2	TRBJ1-4	CASSRATGPGEKLFF
-	TRBV7-2	TRBJ2-1	CASSLARDNEQFF
-	TRBV28	TRBJ2-1	CASSPYRREGNNEQFF
-	TRBV6-5	TRBJ2-5	CASNGQGKETQYF
-	TRBV27	TRBJ2-1	CASSLYRAGGGNEQFF
few	TRBV5-1	TRBJ1-1	CASSNDRGGWNIGTNTEAFF
-	TRBV5-1	TRBJ2-5	CASRLEETQYF
-	TRBV11-2	TRBJ1-1	CASSLSGGGGAFF
-	TRBV6-5	TRBJ2-2	CASRHTTGELFF
-	TRBV11-3	TRBJ2-5	CASSMDRRETQYF
-	TRBV5-1	TRBJ2-1	CASSLDPKSSYNEQFF
-	TRBV6-1	TRBJ1-5	CASSVATPNSNQPQHF
-	TRBV5-4	TRBJ2-2	CASQFQTGGMNTGELFF
-	TRBV4-1	TRBJ2-7	CASKDGMVGYEQYF
-	TRBV28	TRBJ2-7	CATLRAGRAYEQYF
-	TRBV19	TRBJ1-1	CASSMRVLAVMNTEAFF
-	TRBV5-4	TRBJ1-1	CASSGQGWDTEAFF
once	TRBV13	TRBJ2-7	CASSLGRGFSYEQYF
-	TRBV14	TRBJ2-7	CASSQIFGEEGHGEQYF
-	TRBV7-2	TRBJ2-1	CASSLSGRLEEFF
-	TRBV11-2	TRBJ2-1	CASSEPGQNNEQFF
-	TRBV27	TRBJ2-7	CASSFRGTRGGASEQYF
-	TRBV9	TRBJ1-3	CASSQGAGRNFGNTIYF
-	TRBV5-1	TRBJ1-4	CASSLAPRGSNEKLFF
-	TRBV10-1	TRBJ1-1	CASSDNPGQGEAFF
-	TRBV7-3	TRBJ2-2	CASSPSGRGTGELFF
few	TRBV12-3/TRBV12-4	TRBJ1-5	CASSPGLNQPQHF
many	TRBV6-2/TRBV6-3	TRBJ2-1	CASNPREGFYNEQFF
-	TRBV6-6	TRBJ1-5	CASSLGQTNQPQHF
-	TRBV23-1	TRBJ1-6	CASPLDHF
-	TRBV5-1	TRBJ2-7	CASSYPGTNTYEQYF
-	TRBV25-1	TRBJ2-1	CASSADRLGNEQFF
-	TRBV6-6	TRBJ2-7	CASRRQENYEQYF